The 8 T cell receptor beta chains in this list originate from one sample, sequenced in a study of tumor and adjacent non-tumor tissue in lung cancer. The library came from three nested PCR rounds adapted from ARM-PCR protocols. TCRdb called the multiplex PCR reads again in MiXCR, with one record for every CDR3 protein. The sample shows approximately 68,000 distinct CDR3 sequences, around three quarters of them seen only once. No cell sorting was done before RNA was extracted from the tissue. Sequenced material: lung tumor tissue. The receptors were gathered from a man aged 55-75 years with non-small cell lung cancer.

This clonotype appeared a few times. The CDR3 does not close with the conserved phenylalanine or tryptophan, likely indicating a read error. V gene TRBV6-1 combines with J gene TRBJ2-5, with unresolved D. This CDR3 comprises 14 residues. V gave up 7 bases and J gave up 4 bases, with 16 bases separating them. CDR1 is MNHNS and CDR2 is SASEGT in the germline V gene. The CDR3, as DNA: TGTGCCAGCATGATGCAGGTGAATAGAGAGACCCAGTACATC. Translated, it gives CASMMQVNRETQYI.

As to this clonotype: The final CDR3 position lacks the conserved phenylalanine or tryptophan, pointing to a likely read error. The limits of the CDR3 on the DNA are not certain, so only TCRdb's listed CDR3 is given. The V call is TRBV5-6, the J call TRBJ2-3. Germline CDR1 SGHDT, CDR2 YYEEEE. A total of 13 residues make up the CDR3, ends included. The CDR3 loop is CASSSQTTDTRYL.

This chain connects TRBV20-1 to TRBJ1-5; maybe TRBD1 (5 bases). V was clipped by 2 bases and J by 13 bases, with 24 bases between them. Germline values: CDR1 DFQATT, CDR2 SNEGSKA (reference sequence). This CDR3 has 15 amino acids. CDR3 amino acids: CSARQSGREYQLQHF. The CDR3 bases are TGCAGTGCTAGACAGTCAGGCAGGGAGTATCAGCTACAGCATTTT.

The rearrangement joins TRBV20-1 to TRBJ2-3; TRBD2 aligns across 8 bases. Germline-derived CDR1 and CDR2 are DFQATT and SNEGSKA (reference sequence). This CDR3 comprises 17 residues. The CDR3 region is CNVPLAGGPPSRDTPYF. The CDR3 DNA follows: TGCAATGTCCCTCTCGCGGGAGGCCCCCCTAGCAGAGATACGCCATATTTT.

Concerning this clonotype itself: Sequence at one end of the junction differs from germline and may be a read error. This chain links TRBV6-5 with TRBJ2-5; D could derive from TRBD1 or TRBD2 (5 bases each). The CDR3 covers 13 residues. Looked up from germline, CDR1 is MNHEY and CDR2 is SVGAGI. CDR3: CASSWDGMEIQYF. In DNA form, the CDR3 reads TGTGCCAGCTCCTGGGACGGGATGGAGATCCAGTATTTC.

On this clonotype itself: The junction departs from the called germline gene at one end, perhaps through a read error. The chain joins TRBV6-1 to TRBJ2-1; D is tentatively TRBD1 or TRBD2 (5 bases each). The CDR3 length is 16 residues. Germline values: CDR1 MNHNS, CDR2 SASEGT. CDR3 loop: CASSENPGSSHNEQLF. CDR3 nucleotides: TGTGCCAGCAGTGAAAACCCAGGGAGCTCGCACAATGAGCAGCTCTTC.

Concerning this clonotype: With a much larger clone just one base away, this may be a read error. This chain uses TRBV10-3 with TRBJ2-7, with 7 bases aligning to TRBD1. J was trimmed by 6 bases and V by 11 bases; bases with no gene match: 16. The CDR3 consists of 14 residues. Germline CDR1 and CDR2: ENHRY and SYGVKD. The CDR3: CASNRGAEASEQYF. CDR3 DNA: TGTGCCTCGAACAGGGGAGCAGAGGCGTCCGAGCAGTACTTC.

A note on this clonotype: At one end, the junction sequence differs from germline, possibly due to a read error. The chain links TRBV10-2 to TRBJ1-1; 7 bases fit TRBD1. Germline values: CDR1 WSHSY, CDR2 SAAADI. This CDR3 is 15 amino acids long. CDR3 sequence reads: CASRDLGGSGTEVSF. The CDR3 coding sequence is TGCGCCAGCAGGGACTTAGGGGGCTCGGGCACTGAAGTTTCCTTT.